Shown below are 9 T cell receptor beta chains from a single sample sequenced in a study of blood T cell repertoires in COVID-19. Only in-frame clones appear in the TCRdb table, and some are missing; sequencing was by immunoSEQ multiplex PCR. The sample lists 350,000 to 550,000 clones, about 89% occurring once. Sequenced: peripheral blood. The receptors originated from a woman aged 25 to 39 with acute or convalescent COVID-19.

As DNA, the CDR3 is TGTGCCAGTAATATGGGCGGGGGAACAGATACGCAGTATTTT. As protein: CASNMGGGTDTQYF. V usage is TRBV7-3 and J usage is TRBJ2-3; 7 nucleotides agree with TRBD2. Germline loops: CDR1 SGHTA, CDR2 FQGTGA. This CDR3 has 14 amino acids. V trimming: 9 bases; J trimming: 3 bases; junction bases outside the gene matches: 9.

The chain recombines TRBV28 with TRBJ1-5; D remains unclear. This CDR3 region has 13 residues. The ends were cut back, 5 bases at V and 9 bases at J, with 14 bases in the middle. Germline V gene lookup returns CDR1 MDHEN and CDR2 SYDVKM. The CDR3 sequence: CASSPMAPWPQHF. DNA for the CDR3: TGTGCCAGCAGTCCGATGGCCCCATGGCCCCAGCATTTT.

In its sample, this clone was seen a few times. The chain uses TRBV2 and TRBJ1-2, with D possibly matching TRBD1 (6 bases). CDR3 length: 13 amino acids. The germline V and J ends were trimmed by 4 bases and 4 bases, with 10 bases remaining between them. The germline V gene has CDR1 SNHLY and CDR2 FYNNEI. CDR3 loop: CASSVAQGYGYTF. The CDR3 DNA follows: TGTGCCAGCAGTGTCGCACAGGGCTATGGCTACACCTTC.

The chain uses TRBV11-2 and TRBJ1-4, with TRBD1 matching over 9 bases. With 5 bases clipped from V and 14 bases from J, the junction kept 9 bases outside the gene matches. The germline V gene encodes CDR1 SGHAT and CDR2 FQNNGV. The CDR3 extends over 13 amino acids. CDR3 region: CASSPNRDRDLFF. The CDR3 bases are TGTGCCAGCAGCCCCAACCGGGACAGGGATCTGTTTTTT.

The chain has TRBV9 and TRBJ2-7; TRBD2 aligns across 8 bases. Trimming removed 4 bases from V and 0 bases from J; junction bases left unmatched: 3. The V gene's germline CDR1 is SGDLS and CDR2 YYNGEE. The CDR3 has 14 amino acids. This CDR3 reads CASSPGTSSYEQYF. CDR3 nucleotides: TGTGCCAGCAGCCCCGGGACTAGCTCCTACGAGCAGTACTTC.

CDR3 in amino acids: CASSEAGGPSGELFF. Written as DNA, the CDR3 is TGTGCCAGCAGTGAGGCGGGGGGGCCTTCCGGGGAGCTGTTTTTT. The J gene is TRBJ2-2, the V gene TRBV2, with 9 nucleotides matching TRBD2. The CDR3 runs 15 residues. J was trimmed by 6 bases and V by 3 bases; bases with no gene match: 5. CDR1 is SNHLY, CDR2 FYNNEI, per germline. Based on the CDR3 plus reference TRBV2 and TRBJ2-2, the full variable domain is EPEVTQTPSHQVTQMGQEVILRCVPISNHLYFYWYRQILGQKVEFLVSFYNNEISEKSEIFDDQFSVERPDGSNFTLKIRSTKLEDSAMYFCASSEAGGPSGELFFGEGSRLTVL.

The rearrangement uses TRBV28 and TRBJ1-4, with TRBD1 matching 7 bases. Unmatched junction bases numbered 6, after V lost 5 bases and J lost 3 bases. The CDR3 spans 15 residues. Germline assignment: CDR1 MDHEN and CDR2 SYDVKM. The CDR3 DNA follows: TGTGCCAGCAGTGGCCGGGACAGCCCTAATGAAAAACTGTTTTTT. It codes for CASSGRDSPNEKLFF.

The V gene is TRBV6-6, the J gene TRBJ2-3, with D possibly TRBD2 on 6 matching bases. V was trimmed by 3 bases and J by 2 bases, leaving 12 bases between them. The CDR3 consists of 15 residues. Germline V gives CDR1 MNHNY, CDR2 SVGAGI (reference sequence). The CDR3 sequence: CASSYQRGNTDTQYF. The CDR3 region has the DNA TGTGCCAGCAGTTATCAACGGGGGAACACAGATACGCAGTATTTT.

This sequence joins TRBV5-5 and TRBJ2-5; 10 bases fit TRBD2. Trimming at V came to 2 bases and at J to 2 bases, leaving 3 bases not matched to a gene. CDR1 is SGHKS and CDR2 is YYEKEE in the germline V gene (reference sequence). The length of the CDR3 is 15 residues. This CDR3 reads CASSFPSGGQETQYF. The DNA for the CDR3 is TGTGCCAGCAGCTTTCCTAGCGGGGGACAAGAGACCCAGTACTTC.